Listed below are T cell receptor beta chains from one sample, sequenced in a study of blood T cell repertoires in COVID-19. The assay was immunoSEQ multiplex PCR, and TCRdb's table has in-frame clones only and misses some. The sample yields 150,000 to 170,000 clones, 70% to 90% seen once. The sample taken for sequencing was peripheral blood. These receptors came from a woman aged 55-69 years with COVID-19, enrolled during active disease. Both conserved end residues are part of each CDR3. The order of the fields is V gene, J gene, D gene, clone size, CDR3 DNA, CDR3 protein. The D gene is left open where the match is weak. Size is stated for part of the rows, as once, few or many counts, or as a class when the clone is expanded.

TRBV7-9	TRBJ2-7	-	-	TGTGCCAGCAGCTCTGACAGGATTGGCTCCTACGAGCAGTACTTC	CASSSDRIGSYEQYF
TRBV12-5	TRBJ1-5	TRBD1	-	TGTGCTAGTGGTTTGTTGACCGGGACAGGGGTGGGTCAGCCCCAGCATTTT	CASGLLTGTGVGQPQHF
TRBV6-5	TRBJ1-1	-	-	TGTGCCAGCACCGAGGGGGGGGTCACTGAAGCTTTCTTT	CASTEGGVTEAFF
TRBV15	TRBJ1-2	-	-	TGTGCCACCAGCAGAGATCCCTATGGTATGCGCGGCTACACCTTC	CATSRDPYGMRGYTF
TRBV7-2	TRBJ2-2	-	-	TGTGCCAGCAGCTTAGCATGGCGGACCGGGGAGCTGTTTTTT	CASSLAWRTGELFF
TRBV6-5	TRBJ1-4	TRBD1	-	TGTGCCAGCAGTCAAACAGGGGGCTTTGAAAAACTGTTTTTT	CASSQTGGFEKLFF
TRBV5-1	TRBJ1-2	-	few	TGCGCCAGCAGCCGGGATCAGGACTATGGCTACACCTTC	CASSRDQDYGYTF
TRBV7-8	TRBJ2-7	-	-	TGTGCCAGCAGACCCCGTAACCGGAGGCTCTCCTACGAGCAGTACTTC	CASRPRNRRLSYEQYF
TRBV7-9	TRBJ2-7	TRBD2	few	TGTGCCAGCACCCCTGTACTCTCAGCGGGAGGCCGCGAGCAGTACTTC	CASTPVLSAGGREQYF
TRBV3-1/TRBV3-2	TRBJ1-2	TRBD1	-	TGTGCCAGCAGCTCTGGGACAGGGGGGTTTAATGGCTACACCTTC	CASSSGTGGFNGYTF
TRBV5-1	TRBJ2-5	TRBD2	-	TGCGCCAGCAGCTGGGTAGCGGGATCTGAGACCCAGTACTTC	CASSWVAGSETQYF
TRBV6-6	TRBJ2-5	-	-	TGTGCCAGCGCATTACAGGGTACGGATGAGACCCAGTACTTC	CASALQGTDETQYF
TRBV9	TRBJ2-3	TRBD2	-	TGTGCCAGCAGCGTAGTATCTAGCGGGGGGGCCCAAGATACGCAGTATTTT	CASSVVSSGGAQDTQYF
TRBV7-2	TRBJ1-1	-	-	TGTGCCAGCAGCTTAGACGGCCCGAGGAGTACTGAAGCTTTCTTT	CASSLDGPRSTEAFF
TRBV10-3	TRBJ1-2	-	-	TGTGCCATCACTTTGGACAGCAGTCAAGGCTACACCTTC	CAITLDSSQGYTF
TRBV7-9	TRBJ2-1	TRBD2	once	TGTGCCAGCAGCCCGGGACTAGCGGGGTACAATGAGCAGTTCTTC	CASSPGLAGYNEQFF
TRBV7-9	TRBJ2-5	-	-	TGTGCCAGCAGCTTGAGGGGGAGCCAAGAGACCCAGTACTTC	CASSLRGSQETQYF
TRBV9	TRBJ1-6	TRBD1	-	TGTGCCAGCAGCTTCACAGGGGAGCGATCACCCCTCCACTTT	CASSFTGERSPLHF
TRBV29-1	TRBJ2-7	TRBD2	-	TGCAGCGCCGGGACTACAGCTGCGTTAGGCGAGCAGTACTTC	CSAGTTAALGEQYF
TRBV27	TRBJ2-7	TRBD1	-	TGTGCCAGCAGTTTACGTGCCCGGACAGGGGGGGACGAGCAGTACTTC	CASSLRARTGGDEQYF